Given below is one T cell receptor (beta chain) in context. These data come from a study of monozygotic twins with inflammatory bowel disease. The CDR3 loop spans 18 amino acids. Germline CDR1 and CDR2: MNHEY and SMNVEV (reference sequence). TCRdb reprocessed the 5' RACE reads and stores each CDR3 protein as one record, lacking DNA. The sample data list approximately 420,000 distinct CDR3 sequences. This TCR derives from a human donor with ulcerative colitis or Crohn's disease, or a healthy co-twin of an affected twin (not recorded which). The specimen was blood. The genes are TRBV27 and TRBJ2-1; the D call from TCRdb, TRBD2, cannot be confirmed without DNA. CDR3 region: CASSFRTSGDIQWDEQFF.